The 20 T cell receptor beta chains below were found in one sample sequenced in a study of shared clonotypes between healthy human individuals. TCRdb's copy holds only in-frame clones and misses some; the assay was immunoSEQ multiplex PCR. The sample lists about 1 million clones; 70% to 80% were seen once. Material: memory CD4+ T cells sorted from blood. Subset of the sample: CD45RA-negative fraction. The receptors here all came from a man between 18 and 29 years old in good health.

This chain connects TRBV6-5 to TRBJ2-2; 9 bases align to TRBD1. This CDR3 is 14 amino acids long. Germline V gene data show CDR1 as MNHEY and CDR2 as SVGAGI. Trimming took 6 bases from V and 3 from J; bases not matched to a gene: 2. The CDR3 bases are TGTGCCAGCAGGGGGGACAGGGACACCGGGGAGCTGTTTTTT. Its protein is CASRGDRDTGELFF.

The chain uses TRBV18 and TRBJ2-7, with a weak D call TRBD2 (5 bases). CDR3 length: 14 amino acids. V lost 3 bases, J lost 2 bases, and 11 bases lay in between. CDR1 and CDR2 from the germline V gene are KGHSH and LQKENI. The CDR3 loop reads CASSPLTRTYEQYF. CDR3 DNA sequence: TGTGCCAGCTCACCTCTAACTAGGACCTACGAGCAGTACTTC.

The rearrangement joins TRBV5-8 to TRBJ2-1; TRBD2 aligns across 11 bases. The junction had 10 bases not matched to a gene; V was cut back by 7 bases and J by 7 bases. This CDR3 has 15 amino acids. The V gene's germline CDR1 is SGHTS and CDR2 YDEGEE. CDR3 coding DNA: TGTGCCAGCCCCTGGGATAGCGGGAGGGCGAATGAGCAGTTCTTC. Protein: CASPWDSGRANEQFF.

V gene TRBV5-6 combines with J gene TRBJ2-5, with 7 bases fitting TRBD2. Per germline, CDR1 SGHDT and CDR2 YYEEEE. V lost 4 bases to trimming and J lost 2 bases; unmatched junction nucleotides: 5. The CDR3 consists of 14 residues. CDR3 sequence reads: CASSPGRGQETQYF. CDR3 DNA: TGTGCCAGCAGCCCTGGGAGGGGACAAGAGACCCAGTACTTC.

CDR3 DNA sequence: TGTGCCACCAGCAGAGAACAGCTCGGCGGCTACACCTTC. Translated, it gives CATSREQLGGYTF. This chain joins TRBV15 and TRBJ1-2; D is ambiguous. Germline V CDR1 and CDR2: LNHNV, YYDKDF (reference sequence). The length of the CDR3 is 13 residues. V was pared by 0 bases and J by 8 bases, with 10 bases between.

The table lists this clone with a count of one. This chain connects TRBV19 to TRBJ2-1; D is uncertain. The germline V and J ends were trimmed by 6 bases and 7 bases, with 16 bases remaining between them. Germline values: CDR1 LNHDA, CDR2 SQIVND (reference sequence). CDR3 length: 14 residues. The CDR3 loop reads CASRLQSAANEQFF. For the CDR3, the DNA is TGTGCCAGTAGGCTTCAATCGGCTGCAAATGAGCAGTTCTTC.

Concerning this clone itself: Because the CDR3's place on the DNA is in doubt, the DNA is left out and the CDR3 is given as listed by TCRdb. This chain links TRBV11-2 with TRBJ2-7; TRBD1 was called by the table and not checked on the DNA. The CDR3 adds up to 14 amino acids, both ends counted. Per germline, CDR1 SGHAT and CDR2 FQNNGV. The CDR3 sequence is CASSWGQGSYEQCF.

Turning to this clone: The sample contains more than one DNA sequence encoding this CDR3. CDR3 DNA sequence: TGTGCCTGGAGCGGGGGGAACACAGATACGCAGTATTTT. As protein: CAWSGGNTDTQYF. The V call is TRBV30, the J call TRBJ2-3; 7 bases line up with TRBD2. The CDR3 is 13 amino acids. Trimming took 3 bases from V and 2 from J; bases not matched to a gene: 2. CDR1 and CDR2 (germline): GTSNPN, SVGIG (reference sequence).

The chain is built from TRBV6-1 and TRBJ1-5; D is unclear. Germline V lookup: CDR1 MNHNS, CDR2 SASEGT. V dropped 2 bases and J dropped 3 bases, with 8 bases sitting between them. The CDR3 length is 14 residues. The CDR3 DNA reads TGTGCCAGCAGTGAAAGTTGGAACAATCAGCCCCAGCATTTT. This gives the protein CASSESWNNQPQHF.

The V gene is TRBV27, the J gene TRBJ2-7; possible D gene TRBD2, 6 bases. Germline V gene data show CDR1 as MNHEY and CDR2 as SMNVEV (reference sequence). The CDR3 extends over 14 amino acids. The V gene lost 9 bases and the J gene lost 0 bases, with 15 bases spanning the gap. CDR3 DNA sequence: TGTGCCAGAGCAGCATGGGACTTCTCCTACGAGCAGTACTTC. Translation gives CARAAWDFSYEQYF.

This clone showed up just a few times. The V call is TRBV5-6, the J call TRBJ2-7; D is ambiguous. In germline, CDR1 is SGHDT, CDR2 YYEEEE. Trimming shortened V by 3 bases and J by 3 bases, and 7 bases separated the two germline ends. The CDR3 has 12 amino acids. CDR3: CASSYLDYEQYF. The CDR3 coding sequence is TGTGCCAGCAGCTACCTGGACTACGAGCAGTACTTC.

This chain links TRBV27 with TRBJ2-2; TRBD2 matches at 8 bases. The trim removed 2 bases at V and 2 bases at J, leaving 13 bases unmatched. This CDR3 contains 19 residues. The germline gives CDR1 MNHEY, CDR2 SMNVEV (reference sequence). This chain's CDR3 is CASSLRSLAAKKNTGELFF. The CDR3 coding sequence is TGTGCCAGCAGTTTACGGTCACTAGCGGCCAAAAAAAACACCGGGGAGCTGTTTTTT.

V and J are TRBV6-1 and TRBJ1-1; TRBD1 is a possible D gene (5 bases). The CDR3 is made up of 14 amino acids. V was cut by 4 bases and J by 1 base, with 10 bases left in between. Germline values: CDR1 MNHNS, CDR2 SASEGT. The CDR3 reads CASSGYRTNTEAFF. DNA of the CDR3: TGTGCCAGCAGTGGGTACAGGACGAACACTGAAGCTTTCTTT.

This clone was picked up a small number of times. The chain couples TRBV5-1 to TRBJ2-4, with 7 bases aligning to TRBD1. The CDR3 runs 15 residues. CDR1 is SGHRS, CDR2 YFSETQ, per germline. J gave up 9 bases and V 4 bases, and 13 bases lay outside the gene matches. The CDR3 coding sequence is TGCGCCAGCAGCCCGGACTCCGGGACAGTGACCATTCAGTACTTC. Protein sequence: CASSPDSGTVTIQYF.

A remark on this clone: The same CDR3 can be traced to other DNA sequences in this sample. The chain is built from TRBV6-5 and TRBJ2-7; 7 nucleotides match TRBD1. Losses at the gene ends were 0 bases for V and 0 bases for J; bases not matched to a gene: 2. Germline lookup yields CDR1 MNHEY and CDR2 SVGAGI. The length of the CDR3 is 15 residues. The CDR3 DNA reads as TGTGCCAGCAGTTACTCCGGGACAGACTCCTACGAGCAGTACTTC. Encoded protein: CASSYSGTDSYEQYF.

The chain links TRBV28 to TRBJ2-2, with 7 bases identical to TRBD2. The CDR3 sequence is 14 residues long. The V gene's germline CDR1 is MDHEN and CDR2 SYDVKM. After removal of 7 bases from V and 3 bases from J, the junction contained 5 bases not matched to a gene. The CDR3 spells CASKVAGDTGELFF. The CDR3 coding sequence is TGTGCCAGCAAGGTGGCGGGAGACACCGGGGAGCTGTTTTTT. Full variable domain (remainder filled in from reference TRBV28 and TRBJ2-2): DVKVTQSSRYLVKRTGEKVFLECVQDMDHENMFWYRQDPGLGLRLIYFSYDVKMKEKGDIPEGYSVSREKKERFSLILESASTNQTSMYLCASKVAGDTGELFFGEGSRLTVL.

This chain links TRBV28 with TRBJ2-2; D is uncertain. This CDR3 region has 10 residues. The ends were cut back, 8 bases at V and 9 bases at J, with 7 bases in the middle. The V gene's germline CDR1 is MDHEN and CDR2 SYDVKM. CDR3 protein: CASPARELFF. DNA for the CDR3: TGTGCCAGCCCTGCGCGGGAGCTGTTTTTT.

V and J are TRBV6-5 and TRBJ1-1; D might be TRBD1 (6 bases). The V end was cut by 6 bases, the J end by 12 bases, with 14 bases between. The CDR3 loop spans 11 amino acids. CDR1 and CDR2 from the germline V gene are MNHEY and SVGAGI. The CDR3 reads CASSFGGATFF. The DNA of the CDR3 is TGTGCCAGCAGCTTCGGGGGGGCGACTTTCTTT.

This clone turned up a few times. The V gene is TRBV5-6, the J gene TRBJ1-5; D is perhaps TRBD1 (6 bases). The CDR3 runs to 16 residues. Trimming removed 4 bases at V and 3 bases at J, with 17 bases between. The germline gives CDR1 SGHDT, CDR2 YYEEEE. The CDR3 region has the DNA TGTGCCAGCAGCGCGACGAACACAGGGTACAATCAGCCCCAGCATTTT. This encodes CASSATNTGYNQPQHF.

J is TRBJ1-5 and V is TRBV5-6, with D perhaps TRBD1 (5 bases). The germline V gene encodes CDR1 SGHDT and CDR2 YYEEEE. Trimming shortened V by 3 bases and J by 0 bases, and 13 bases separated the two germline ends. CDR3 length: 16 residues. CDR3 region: CASSYPDSSSNQPQHF. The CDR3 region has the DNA TGTGCCAGCAGCTACCCTGACAGCAGTAGCAATCAGCCCCAGCATTTT.